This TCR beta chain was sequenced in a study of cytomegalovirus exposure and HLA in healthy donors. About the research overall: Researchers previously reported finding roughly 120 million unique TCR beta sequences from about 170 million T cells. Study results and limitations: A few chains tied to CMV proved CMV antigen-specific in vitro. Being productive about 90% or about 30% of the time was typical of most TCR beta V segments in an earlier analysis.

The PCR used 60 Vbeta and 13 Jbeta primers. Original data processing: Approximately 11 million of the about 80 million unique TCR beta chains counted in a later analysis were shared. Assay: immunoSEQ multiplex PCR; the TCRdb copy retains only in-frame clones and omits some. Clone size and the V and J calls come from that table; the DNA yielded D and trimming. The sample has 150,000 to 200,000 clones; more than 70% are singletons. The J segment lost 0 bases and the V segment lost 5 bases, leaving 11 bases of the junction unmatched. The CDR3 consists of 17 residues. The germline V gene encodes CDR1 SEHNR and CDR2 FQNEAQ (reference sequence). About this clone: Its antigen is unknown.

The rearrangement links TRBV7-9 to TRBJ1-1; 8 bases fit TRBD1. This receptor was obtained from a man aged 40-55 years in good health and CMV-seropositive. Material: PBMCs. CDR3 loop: CASSPLSGTGLNTEAFF. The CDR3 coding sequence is TGTGCCAGCAGCCCCTTGTCCGGGACAGGACTGAACACTGAAGCTTTCTTT.